Included here is one TCR beta chain sequence, with context. This clone appeared once. Its recognized antigen is unknown. Base qualities are not provided; no much larger clone lies one nucleotide away. Reading the germline V gene (reference sequence) gives CDR1 SGHNT and CDR2 YYREEE. Trimming costs V 0 bases and J 5 bases, and their ends lie 14 bases apart. Inclusive of the bounding cysteine and phenylalanine, the CDR3 is 15 residues long. The sequence is cut down to CDR3 DNA, 45 bases in frame from base 1. The sample comes from a study of blood T cell repertoires in COVID-19 (dated by TCRdb to 2019 to 2021). Study-level background: Samples from collaborators originated in the United States, Italy and Spain and spanned both the acute and convalescent phases of COVID-19. The prospective study material was composed of cDNA or gDNA derived from T cells, B-cell-depleted T cells, or PBMCs. The dataset comprised deeply sampled blood TCRbeta repertoires from subjects exposed to, actively infected with, or recovered from COVID-19. A freely available public database, intended as a resource for researchers studying the immune response to SARS-CoV-2, is where the repertoires were released. Samples came from the ongoing ImmuneRACE study (first 160 participants) plus 1,254 subjects from 6 global collaborators. A de-identified subject ID, COVID-19 status, age in years and sex were almost always included in the sample metadata. Where available, HLA class I and class II types were obtained from metadata supplied by the sample provider rather than from assay-based typing.

At one collaborating source in Seattle, patients were enrolled during active infection and were followed longitudinally through the course of disease. The collaborating institutions used their own protocols to collect whole blood in K2EDTA tubes. For TCRbeta analysis, collaborators shipped samples as frozen whole blood, isolated PBMCs, or DNA extracted from either of those sample types. The immunoSEQ Assay, a bias-controlled multiplex PCR, was used to amplify TCRbeta CDR3 regions from genomic DNA. Regarding the original processing steps: Within the assay, amplification of reference gene primers was used to estimate how many nucleated cells each sample contained. Sequence reads were collapsed and filtered to measure the absolute abundance of every unique TCRbeta CDR3 rearrangement. For each sample, productive Simpson clonality was calculated as the square root of Simpson's diversity index over productive rearrangements. This immuneACCESS table, as held by TCRdb, lists in-frame sequences with V and J called but not all clones. Of the missing ones, under half trace to an unresolved V gene in checked studies; the others have no known cause. Clone size and V and J calls were adopted from that table, with D and trimming inferred from the DNA. For this sample there are some 120,000 clones; 60% to 80% appear just once. The top ten clonotypes cover 4.5% to 6% of the sample.

Results the study describes overall, beyond this receptor: Clinical and demographic metadata were provided uncurated, with the amount varying by source and participant.

Sequenced: peripheral blood. Rearrangement joined TRBV5-4 to TRBJ1-1; the D gene is possibly TRBD1, with 5 bases matching. The TCR comes from a man aged 80 or over with COVID-19, enrolled during active disease. In nucleotide form, the sequence is TGTGCCAGCAGCTTGGCCCCGCAGGGAGGAACTGAAGCTTTCTTT. It codes for CASSLAPQGGTEAFF.